Listed below are T cell receptor beta chains from one sample, sequenced in a study of graft-versus-host responses after intestinal transplantation. TCRdb's copy holds only in-frame clones and misses some; the assay was immunoSEQ multiplex PCR. The repertoire holds 20,000 to 30,000 clones, 80% to 90% seen once, with 0.96% in the top ten. Here the sequenced sample was PBMCs, taken more than 450 days after intestinal transplant. The source is a human patient who received an intestinal transplant, so some T cells may come from the graft donor. Each CDR3 is given with its conserved first and last residue. The order of the fields is V gene, D gene, CDR3 protein. D genes are given only for firm matches.

TRBV30 | TRBD1 | CAWMGNRGAVTEAFF
TRBV5-1 | . | CASSLAHRANFIANTEAFF
TRBV6-1 | . | CASTEEAHYEQYF
TRBV5-1 | . | CASSSLTDTQYF
TRBV6-6 | TRBD1 | CASNLSGQGYEQYF
TRBV18 | . | CASSPQGAGANVLTF
TRBV6-5 | . | CASSYSTASGNTIYF
TRBV4-1 | . | CASSQDREQYF
TRBV6-1 | . | CASSSMVGETQYF
TRBV9 | TRBD2 | CASSVRPGLAGEETQYF
TRBV4-2 | TRBD2 | CASSQDSRSGRVNEQFF
TRBV4-1 | TRBD2 | CASSQGYRGLAVTDTQYF
TRBV28 | . | CASSLPPYNEQFF
TRBV28 | . | CASSLLGGGQPQHF
TRBV6-6 | TRBD1 | CASSYSGQGANGYTF
TRBV6-5 | . | CASRRDYFYEQYF
TRBV11-2 | TRBD1 | CASSFAGTGGNEQFF
TRBV19 | . | CASSNTGSNYGYTF
TRBV11-2 | . | CASSLLLGPTMGEQYF
TRBV19 | TRBD2 | CASSIALISAGDEQYF
TRBV30 | . | CAIHTRGSGANVLTF
TRBV9 | . | CASSVSRGSTDTQYF
TRBV7-9 | . | CASSLSYTGELFF
TRBV7-7 | TRBD2 | CASSLAARLAGRYEQYF
TRBV28 | . | CASSGSNQPQHF
TRBV5-1 | . | CASSAGQLTNEKLFF
TRBV7-8 | . | CASSLGSGQFF
TRBV27 | . | CASSVAGYNQPQHF
TRBV6-5 | TRBD1 | CASSYLHSGGETQYF
TRBV9 | TRBD1 | CASSLSGQVTGELFF
TRBV2 | . | CASSELSGSTDTQYF
TRBV6-6 | . | CASRYRDPYGYTF
TRBV19 | TRBD2 | CASSRIGGTRKNEQFF
TRBV7-3 | . | CASSLFHRLNTEAFF
TRBV30 | TRBD2 | CAWRSVSSREGGFF
TRBV7-3 | . | CASSLWGALTDTQYF
TRBV6-6 | . | CASSYSSFSTDTQYF
TRBV30 | . | CAWSGEYNEQFF
TRBV29-1 | . | CGAPLGGTQHF
TRBV15 | TRBD1 | CATSRTGTGGLDTEAFF
TRBV14 | . | CASSQATGGAKNIQYF
TRBV19 | TRBD1 | CASRTGENTEAFF
TRBV30 | . | CAWSVGGSGANVLTF
TRBV6-1 | . | CASSSAYEQYF
TRBV12-5 | TRBD1 | CASELGQGVFNEQFF
TRBV7-4 | . | CAPHGSARCEQYF
TRBV29-1 | TRBD2 | CSVEGSDGRFQETQYF
TRBV30 | TRBD2 | CASPGTSGRKSRTDTQYF
TRBV4-1 | . | CASSQGSSYEQYF
TRBV18 | TRBD2 | CASSPEASGRNEQFF
TRBV7-8 | . | CASSSGPYEQYF
TRBV5-1 | . | CASSSLGGGGTDTQYF
TRBV7-9 | . | CASSGSEGRRENIQYF
TRBV28 | TRBD1 | CASRGWTGGEEKLFF
TRBV4-2 | . | CASSQGQSNEKLFF
TRBV19 | . | CASSTRPGTQETQYF
TRBV10-1 | . | CASSESFQKNIQYF
TRBV27 | . | CASSNGQTYEQYF
TRBV20-1 | . | CSDHRGGEQYF